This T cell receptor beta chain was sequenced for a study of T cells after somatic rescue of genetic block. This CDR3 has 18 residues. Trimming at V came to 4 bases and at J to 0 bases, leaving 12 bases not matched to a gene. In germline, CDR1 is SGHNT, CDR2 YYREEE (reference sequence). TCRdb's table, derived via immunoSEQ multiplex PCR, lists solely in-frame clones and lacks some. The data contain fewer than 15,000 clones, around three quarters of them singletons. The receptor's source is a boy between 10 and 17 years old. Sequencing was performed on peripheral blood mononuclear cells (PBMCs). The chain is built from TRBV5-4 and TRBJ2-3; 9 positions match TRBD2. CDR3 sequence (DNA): TGTGCCAGCAGCCAAACAGCGGGGGGAATTACTAGCACAGATACGCAGTATTTT. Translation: CASSQTAGGITSTDTQYF.